Sequencing of this T cell receptor beta chain was carried out in a study of CD8 T cells in Susac syndrome. Study summary: When blood was drawn, the patients with Susac syndrome were therapy-naive, on corticosteroids, or on intravenous immunoglobulin alone.

Per the germline V gene, CDR1 is DFQATT and CDR2 is SNEGSKA (reference sequence). V lost 5 bases and J 8 bases, leaving 6 bases between the germline ends. There are 9 residues in the CDR3. TEMRA cells were FACS-enriched and CD8+ and CD4+ T cells negatively isolated. RNA totalling roughly 0.45 to 1 ug underwent reverse transcription with random hexamers. From the immunoSEQ multiplex PCR reads, TCRdb called clonotypes with MiXCR, one entry per CDR3 protein. The data contain under 300,000 distinct CDR3 sequences, 90% to 96% of them seen just once; the ten biggest clones take up 0.08% to 0.11%. This TCR was recovered from a human donor with Susac syndrome. What was sequenced was CD4+ T cells from PBMCs. The chain uses TRBV20-1 and TRBJ1-1; D gene unclear. In DNA, the CDR3 is TGCAGTGCTCGAGGCGAAGCTTTCTTT. The encoded protein is CSARGEAFF.